Listed below are T cell receptor beta chains from one sample, sequenced in a study of blood T cell repertoires in COVID-19. The protocol was immunoSEQ multiplex PCR, while the TCRdb copy is restricted to in-frame clones and leaves out a portion. Among about 210,000 clones, under 90% were seen once, and the ten largest hold 8.9%. Sample: PBMCs or T cells enriched from blood (not recorded which). All receptors derive from a woman between 45 and 65 years old with acute COVID-19. Each CDR3 is given with its conserved first and last residue. Each record gives: D gene, J gene, V gene, clone size, CDR3 DNA, CDR3 protein. D genes are given only for firm matches. Clone sizes are given selectively: once, few, many, or a class where the clone is expanded.

>NA|TRBJ2-6|TRBV12-5|NA
TGTGCTAGTGGTCTCCGGACACCTAGCTCTGGGGCCAACGTCCTGACTTTC
CASGLRTPSSGANVLTF
>TRBD2|TRBJ2-1|TRBV13|few
TGTGCCAGCAGCCAAACTAGCGGGAAAGGCAATGAGCAGTTCTTC
CASSQTSGKGNEQFF
>TRBD2|TRBJ2-1|TRBV19|NA
TGTGACCTCCGAGCGGGAGCACTCAATGAGCAGTTCTTC
CDLRAGALNEQFF
>TRBD1|TRBJ2-7|TRBV7-2|NA
TGTGCCAGCAGCCAGAATACCGGGACAGGACTCTACGAGCAGTACTTC
CASSQNTGTGLYEQYF
>TRBD2|TRBJ2-5|TRBV7-9|NA
TGTGCCAGCAGCTTATTGCGGGAGAAAGAGACCCAGTACTTC
CASSLLREKETQYF
>TRBD1|TRBJ2-4|TRBV19|NA
TGTGCCAGTCGGGACAGCGTAGCCAAAAACATTCAGTACTTC
CASRDSVAKNIQYF
>TRBD1|TRBJ2-7|TRBV28|NA
TGTGCCAGCAGTATAATGCTCCCCACAGGGGCCACCTCCTACGAGCAGTACTTC
CASSIMLPTGATSYEQYF
>NA|TRBJ2-7|TRBV12-5|NA
TGTGCTAGTGGTTTTTGGGACTCCGCATACGAGCAGTACTTC
CASGFWDSAYEQYF
>TRBD2|TRBJ2-7|TRBV3-1/TRBV3-2|NA
TGTGCCAGCAGAAAACAAACTAGCGGGGGGTCCTACGAGCAGTACTTC
CASRKQTSGGSYEQYF
>NA|TRBJ1-2|TRBV10-3|NA
TGTGCCATCAGTGTCGGTGAGGGTGACTATGGCTACACCTTC
CAISVGEGDYGYTF
>TRBD2|TRBJ2-5|TRBV7-2|NA
TGTGCCAGCAGCTTATCGACTAGCGGGGGTTCAGAGACCCAGTACTTC
CASSLSTSGGSETQYF
>TRBD2|TRBJ2-5|TRBV7-2|NA
TGTGCCAGCAGCTGGCAACCTATAGCGGGCGATGAGACCCAGTACTTC
CASSWQPIAGDETQYF
>TRBD1|TRBJ1-1|TRBV7-7|NA
TGTGCTAGCAGCCGGGACAGGAACACTGAAGCTTTCTTT
CASSRDRNTEAFF
>NA|TRBJ1-1|TRBV6-1|few
TGTGCCAGCAGTGAAGGTCGGGGGAGGTGGACTGAAGCTTTCTTT
CASSEGRGRWTEAFF
>NA|TRBJ2-1|TRBV13|NA
TGTGCCAGCAGCTTAATGACAACCGTTGAGACCCAGCAGTTCTTC
CASSLMTTVETQQFF
>NA|TRBJ1-1|TRBV5-1|once
TGCGCCAGCAGCTTGGACAGTTCTGCCATGAACACTGAAGCTTTCTTT
CASSLDSSAMNTEAFF
>TRBD1|TRBJ2-7|TRBV19|NA
TGTGCCAGTAGTGACCCAAGGACAGGGGAGGGCTACGAGCAGTACTTC
CASSDPRTGEGYEQYF
>TRBD1|TRBJ1-1|TRBV15|NA
TGTGCCACCAACAGGAGGCAGGGGGCCCTCTACACTGAAGCTTTCTTT
CATNRRQGALYTEAFF
>TRBD1|TRBJ1-1|TRBV4-1|NA
TGCGCCAGCAGCCAAGATCGTGGGACAGAAATGAACACTGAAGCTTTCTTT
CASSQDRGTEMNTEAFF
>NA|TRBJ2-3|TRBV13|NA
TGTGCCAGCAGCCTTAACAGGGTAGATACGCAGTATTTT
CASSLNRVDTQYF
>NA|TRBJ2-1|TRBV6-4|NA
TGTGCCAGCAGTGAACAGGTCAGCTCCTACAATGAGCAGTTCTTC
CASSEQVSSYNEQFF
>TRBD1|TRBJ1-1|TRBV6-2/TRBV6-3|NA
TGTGCCAGCAGTTCTTACCCCGGGACAGGGGGCACTGAAGCTTTCTTT
CASSSYPGTGGTEAFF
>NA|TRBJ1-6|TRBV6-5|NA
TGTGCCAGCAGAAGGAGTCGAGTCGAGGCTTCACCCCTCCACTTT
CASRRSRVEASPLHF
>NA|TRBJ2-5|TRBV7-2|NA
TGTGCCAGCAGCCGAGACTACGGAGAGACCCAGTACTTC
CASSRDYGETQYF
>TRBD1|TRBJ1-1|TRBV7-9|NA
TGTGCCAGCAGACTCGGACAGGGGTGGACTGAAGCTTTCTTT
CASRLGQGWTEAFF
>TRBD2|TRBJ2-1|TRBV4-1|NA
TGCGCCAGCAGCCCCCCCGGACTAGCGGGAGAACGAGAGCAGTTCTTC
CASSPPGLAGEREQFF
>NA|TRBJ2-2|TRBV6-1|few
TGTGCCAGCAGTGAACGTGGGAGGCTAAACTCGAACACCGGGGAGCTGTTTTTT
CASSERGRLNSNTGELFF
>TRBD2|TRBJ2-5|TRBV7-2|NA
TGTGCCAGCAGCTATGTAAGCGGGGGGGGAGAGACCCAGTACTTC
CASSYVSGGGETQYF
>NA|TRBJ2-5|TRBV5-1|NA
TGCGCCAGCAGCTTCCCAGGGGAGACCCAGTACTTC
CASSFPGETQYF
>TRBD2|TRBJ2-5|TRBV9|NA
TGTGCCAGCAGCGTAGTAGGACTAGCGGGGGCCCAGACACAAGAGACCCAGTACTTC
CASSVVGLAGAQTQETQYF
>TRBD1|TRBJ1-6|TRBV7-2|NA
TGTGCCAGCAGCTTAGTGACAGGGACTTATAATTCACCCCTCCACTTT
CASSLVTGTYNSPLHF
>NA|TRBJ1-5|TRBV6-2/TRBV6-3|NA
TGTGCCAGCAGTTACGGGACACATCTCAATCAGCCCCAGCATTTT
CASSYGTHLNQPQHF
>NA|TRBJ1-5|TRBV6-2/TRBV6-3|NA
TGTGCCAGCAGTTACGGTACACGGGGAAGCAATCAGCCCCAGCATTTT
CASSYGTRGSNQPQHF
>TRBD1|TRBJ2-7|TRBV4-1|NA
TGCGCCAGCAGCTCCTTACCTGGCTTACCGATTTTGAGGGGGCAATACGAGCAGTACTTC
CASSSLPGLPILRGQYEQYF
>TRBD1|TRBJ1-1|TRBV7-2|NA
TGTGCCAGCAGCTCGGTGACAGGGGCGTTTGAAGCTTTCTTT
CASSSVTGAFEAFF
>TRBD1|TRBJ1-1|TRBV29-1|NA
TGCAGCGTACACCGGACAGGGGGCAAGAACACTGAAGCTTTCTTT
CSVHRTGGKNTEAFF
>TRBD1|TRBJ2-7|TRBV27|NA
TGTGCCAGCAGTCCCCCGACAGGGTATGGGGGCGAGCAGTACTTC
CASSPPTGYGGEQYF
>NA|TRBJ2-5|TRBV7-2|few
TGTGCCAGCAGCTTAGGGTCCCAGTTGTACCAAGAGACCCAGTACTTC
CASSLGSQLYQETQYF
>NA|TRBJ2-3|TRBV11-2|NA
TGTGCCAGCAGCCCCGGGTATTTATCTACAGATACGCAGTATTTT
CASSPGYLSTDTQYF
>NA|TRBJ1-2|TRBV5-5|NA
TGTGCCAGCAGCTTGTCCAACAGGGATCATGGCTACACCTTC
CASSLSNRDHGYTF
>TRBD1|TRBJ1-3|TRBV28|few
TGTGCCAGCAGTTTATCCCACACAGGGGGTCGGGGCTCTGGAAACACCATATATTTT
CASSLSHTGGRGSGNTIYF
>TRBD2|TRBJ2-1|TRBV9|NA
TGTGCCAGCAGCGTAGGGCCGATTCGGAGCGGGAGGGCTCATGAGCAGTTCTTC
CASSVGPIRSGRAHEQFF
>NA|TRBJ1-2|TRBV7-9|NA
TGTGCCAGCAGCTTAGGGTTAGCTAACTATGGCTACACCTTC
CASSLGLANYGYTF
>TRBD1|TRBJ1-1|TRBV24-1|few
TGTGCCACCAGTGATTTGGTTGGTCAGGGGGAGGTGAACACTGAAGCTTTCTTT
CATSDLVGQGEVNTEAFF
>NA|TRBJ1-3|TRBV27|NA
TGTGCCAGCAGTTCCCTCACAAGCTCTGGAAACACCATATATTTT
CASSSLTSSGNTIYF
>NA|TRBJ1-2|TRBV28|NA
TGTGCCAGCAGTTCCCTGTACTATGGCTACACCTTC
CASSSLYYGYTF
>NA|TRBJ2-1|TRBV3-1/TRBV3-2|NA
TGTGCCAGCAGCTCTCGGAGGGCCAGTGAGCAGTTCTTC
CASSSRRASEQFF
>TRBD2|TRBJ2-1|TRBV9|NA
TGTGCCAGCAGCTCGCAGGGACTAGCGGGAGCTAATGAGCAGTTCTTC
CASSSQGLAGANEQFF
>TRBD2|TRBJ2-1|TRBV5-8|NA
TGTGCCAGCAGCCTCCGGCGGGAGGGGGGGGAGCAGTTCTTC
CASSLRREGGEQFF
>TRBD2|TRBJ2-1|TRBV19|NA
TGTGCCAGTAGTATAGTGACTAGCGGGGGGGCCTCTGGGAATGAGCAGTTCTTC
CASSIVTSGGASGNEQFF
>NA|TRBJ2-4|TRBV10-3|NA
TGTGCCATCAGTGAGCAGGGGCCCGGGGACATTCAGTACTTC
CAISEQGPGDIQYF
>TRBD2|TRBJ2-7|TRBV27|NA
TGTGCCAGCAGTTTTTCCCCTATTCCTCGTTGGACTAGCGGGAGCTACGAGCAGTACTTC
CASSFSPIPRWTSGSYEQYF
>TRBD2|TRBJ2-7|TRBV5-1|NA
TGCGCCAGCAGCTTGCCTCTAGCGGGAGATTACGAGCAGTACTTC
CASSLPLAGDYEQYF
>NA|TRBJ2-2|TRBV7-3|NA
TGTGCCAGCAGCCCCTACAGGAACACCGGGGAGCTGTTTTTT
CASSPYRNTGELFF
>TRBD1|TRBJ2-3|TRBV2|NA
TGTGCCAGCAGGGGACAGAGCACTAGCACAGATACGCAGTATTTT
CASRGQSTSTDTQYF
>NA|TRBJ1-1|TRBV27|NA
TGTGCCAGCAGGAGCCAAACTGAAGCTTTCTTT
CASRSQTEAFF
>NA|TRBJ2-3|TRBV6-4|NA
TGTGCCAGCAGTTACAATCCGTCAGATACGCAGTATTTT
CASSYNPSDTQYF